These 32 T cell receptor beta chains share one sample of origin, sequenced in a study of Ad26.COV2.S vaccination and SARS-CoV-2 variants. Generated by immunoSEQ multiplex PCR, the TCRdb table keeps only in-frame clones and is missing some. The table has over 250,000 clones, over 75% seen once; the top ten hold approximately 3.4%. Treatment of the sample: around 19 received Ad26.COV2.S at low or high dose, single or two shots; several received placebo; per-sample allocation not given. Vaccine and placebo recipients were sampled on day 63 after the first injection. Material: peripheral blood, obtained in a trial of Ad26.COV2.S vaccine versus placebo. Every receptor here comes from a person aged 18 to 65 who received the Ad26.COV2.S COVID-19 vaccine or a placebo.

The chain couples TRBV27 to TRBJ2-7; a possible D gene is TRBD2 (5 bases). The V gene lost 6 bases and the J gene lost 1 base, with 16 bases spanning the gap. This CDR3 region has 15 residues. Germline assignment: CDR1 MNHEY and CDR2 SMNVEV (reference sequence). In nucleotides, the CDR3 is TGTGCCAGCAGCCAGGTGAGGGAACTATCCTACGAGCAGTACTTC. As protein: CASSQVRELSYEQYF.

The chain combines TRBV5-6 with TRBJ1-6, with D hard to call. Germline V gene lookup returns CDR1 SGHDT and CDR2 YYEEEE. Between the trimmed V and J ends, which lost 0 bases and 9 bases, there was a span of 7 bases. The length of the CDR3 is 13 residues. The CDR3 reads CASSLDDRSPLHF. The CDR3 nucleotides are TGTGCCAGCAGCTTGGACGACCGTTCACCCCTCCACTTT.

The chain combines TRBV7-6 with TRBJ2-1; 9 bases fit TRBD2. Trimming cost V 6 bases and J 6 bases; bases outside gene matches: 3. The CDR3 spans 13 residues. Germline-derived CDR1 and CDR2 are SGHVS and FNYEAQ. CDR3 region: CASSLAGINEQFF. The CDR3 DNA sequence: TGTGCCAGCAGTCTAGCGGGAATCAATGAGCAGTTCTTC.

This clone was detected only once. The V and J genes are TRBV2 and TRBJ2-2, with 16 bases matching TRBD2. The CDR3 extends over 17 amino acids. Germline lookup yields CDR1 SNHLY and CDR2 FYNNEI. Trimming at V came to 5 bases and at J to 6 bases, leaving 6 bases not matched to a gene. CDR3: CASSTGLAGGRSGELFF. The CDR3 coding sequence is TGTGCCAGCAGTACGGGACTAGCGGGAGGGAGGTCCGGGGAGCTGTTTTTT.

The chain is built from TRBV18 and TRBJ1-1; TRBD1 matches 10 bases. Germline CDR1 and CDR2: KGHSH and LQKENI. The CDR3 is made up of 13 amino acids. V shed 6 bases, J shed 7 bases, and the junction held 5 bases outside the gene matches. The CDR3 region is CASSHGQGDEAFF. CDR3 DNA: TGTGCCAGCTCTCATGGACAGGGGGATGAAGCTTTCTTT.

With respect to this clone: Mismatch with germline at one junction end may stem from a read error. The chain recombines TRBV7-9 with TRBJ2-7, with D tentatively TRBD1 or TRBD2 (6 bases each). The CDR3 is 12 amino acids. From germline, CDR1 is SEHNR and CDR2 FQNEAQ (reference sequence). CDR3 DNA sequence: TGTGCCAGCAGCTTAGAGGGGGGACGGAGCTCATTC. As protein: CASSLEGGRSSF.

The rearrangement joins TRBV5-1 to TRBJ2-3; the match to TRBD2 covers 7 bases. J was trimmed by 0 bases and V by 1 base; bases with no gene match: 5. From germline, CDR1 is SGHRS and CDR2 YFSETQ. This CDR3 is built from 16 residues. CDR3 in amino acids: CASSLLASGSTDTQYF. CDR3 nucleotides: TGCGCCAGCAGCTTGTTAGCTAGCGGCAGCACAGATACGCAGTATTTT.

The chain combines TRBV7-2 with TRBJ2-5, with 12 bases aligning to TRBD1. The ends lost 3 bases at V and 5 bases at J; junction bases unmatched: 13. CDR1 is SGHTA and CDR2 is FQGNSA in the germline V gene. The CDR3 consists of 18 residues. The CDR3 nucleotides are TGTGCCAGCAGCTTTACCGGGACAGGGGGCTCGGATGCGGAGACCCAGTACTTC. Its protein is CASSFTGTGGSDAETQYF.

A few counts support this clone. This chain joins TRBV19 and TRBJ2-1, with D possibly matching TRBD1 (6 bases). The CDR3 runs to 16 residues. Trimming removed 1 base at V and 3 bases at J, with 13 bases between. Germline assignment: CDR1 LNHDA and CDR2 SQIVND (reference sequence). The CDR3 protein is CASSIVTGSYYNEQFF. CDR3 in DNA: TGTGCCAGTAGTATAGTTACAGGGTCATACTACAATGAGCAGTTCTTC. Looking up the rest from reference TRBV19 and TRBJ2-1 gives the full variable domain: DGGITQSPKYLFRKEGQNVTLSCEQNLNHDAMYWYRQDPGQGLRLIYYSQIVNDFQKGDIAEGYSVSREKKESFPLTVTSAQKNPTAFYLCASSIVTGSYYNEQFFGPGTRLTVL.

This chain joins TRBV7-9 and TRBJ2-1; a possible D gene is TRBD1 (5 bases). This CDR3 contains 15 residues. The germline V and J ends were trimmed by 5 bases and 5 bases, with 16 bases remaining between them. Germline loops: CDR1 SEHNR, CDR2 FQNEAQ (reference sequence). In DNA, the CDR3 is TGTGCCAGCAGCCCTAGGGGAATCGGCCACAATGAGCAGTTCTTC. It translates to CASSPRGIGHNEQFF.

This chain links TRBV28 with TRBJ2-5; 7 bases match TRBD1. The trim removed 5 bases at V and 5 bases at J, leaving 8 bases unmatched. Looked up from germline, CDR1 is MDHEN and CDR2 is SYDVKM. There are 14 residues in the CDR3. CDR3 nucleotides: TGTGCCAGCAGTCCACAGGGGTTCCGGGAGACCCAGTACTTC. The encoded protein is CASSPQGFRETQYF.

The CDR3 DNA sequence: TGCGCCAGCAGCCCCGGACTAGCGGGCCTCTACGAGCAGTACTTC. It translates to CASSPGLAGLYEQYF. The chain carries TRBV5-1 and TRBJ2-7; TRBD2 matches at 11 bases. The CDR3 extends over 15 amino acids. Germline V gene data show CDR1 as SGHRS and CDR2 as YFSETQ. The V gene end was trimmed by 4 bases and the J gene end by 3 bases; junction bases not matched to a gene: 6.

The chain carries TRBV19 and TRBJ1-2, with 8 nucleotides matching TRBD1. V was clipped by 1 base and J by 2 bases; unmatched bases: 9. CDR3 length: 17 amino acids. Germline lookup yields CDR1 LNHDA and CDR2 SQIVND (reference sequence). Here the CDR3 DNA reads TGTGCCAGTAGTATAGGGACAGGGAGCATTGGAAACTATGGCTACACCTTC. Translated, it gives CASSIGTGSIGNYGYTF. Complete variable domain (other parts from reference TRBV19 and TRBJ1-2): DGGITQSPKYLFRKEGQNVTLSCEQNLNHDAMYWYRQDPGQGLRLIYYSQIVNDFQKGDIAEGYSVSREKKESFPLTVTSAQKNPTAFYLCASSIGTGSIGNYGYTFGSGTRLTVV.

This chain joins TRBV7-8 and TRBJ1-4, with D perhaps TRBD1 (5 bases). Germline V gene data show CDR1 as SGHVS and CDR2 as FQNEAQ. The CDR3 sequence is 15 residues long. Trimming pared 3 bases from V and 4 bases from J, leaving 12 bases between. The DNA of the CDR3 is TGTGCCAGCAGCTTCCGTCCGGGGCATAATGAAAAACTGTTTTTT. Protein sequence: CASSFRPGHNEKLFF.

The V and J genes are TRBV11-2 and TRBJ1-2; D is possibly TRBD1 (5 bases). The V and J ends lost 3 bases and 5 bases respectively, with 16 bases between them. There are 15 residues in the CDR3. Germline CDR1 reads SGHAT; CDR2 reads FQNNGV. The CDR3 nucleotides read TGTGCCAGCAGCTTCCCGGGGGGTGTAGAATATGGCTACACCTTC. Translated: CASSFPGGVEYGYTF. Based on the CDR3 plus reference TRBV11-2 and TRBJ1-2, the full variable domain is EAGVAQSPRYKIIEKRQSVAFWCNPISGHATLYWYQQILGQGPKLLIQFQNNGVVDDSQLPKDRFSAERLKGVDSTLKIQPAKLEDSAVYLCASSFPGGVEYGYTFGSGTRLTVV.

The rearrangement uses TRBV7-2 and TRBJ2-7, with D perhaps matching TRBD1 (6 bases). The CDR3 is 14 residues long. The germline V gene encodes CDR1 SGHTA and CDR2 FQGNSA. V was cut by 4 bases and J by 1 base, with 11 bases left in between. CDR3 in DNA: TGTGCCAGCAGCTCCCAACAGGGTTCCTACGAGCAGTACTTC. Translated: CASSSQQGSYEQYF.

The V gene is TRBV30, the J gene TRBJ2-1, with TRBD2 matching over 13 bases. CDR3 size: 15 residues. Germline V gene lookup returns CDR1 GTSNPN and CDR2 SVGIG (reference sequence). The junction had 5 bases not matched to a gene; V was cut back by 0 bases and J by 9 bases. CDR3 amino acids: CAWSVGLAGTSEQFF. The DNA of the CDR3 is TGTGCCTGGAGTGTGGGACTAGCGGGAACGAGTGAGCAGTTCTTC.

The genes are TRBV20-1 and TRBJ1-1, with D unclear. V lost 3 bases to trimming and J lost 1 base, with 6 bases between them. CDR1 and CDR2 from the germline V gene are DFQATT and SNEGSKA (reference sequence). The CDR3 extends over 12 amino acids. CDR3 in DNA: TGCAGTGCTAGTCGGGAGAACACTGAAGCTTTCTTT. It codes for CSASRENTEAFF.

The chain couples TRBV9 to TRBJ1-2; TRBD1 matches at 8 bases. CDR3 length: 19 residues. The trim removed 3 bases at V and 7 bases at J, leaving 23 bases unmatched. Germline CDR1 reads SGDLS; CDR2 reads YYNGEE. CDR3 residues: CASSGPQIGNRDRLVGYTF. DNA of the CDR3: TGTGCCAGCAGCGGGCCCCAAATCGGAAACAGGGACAGGCTGGTTGGCTACACCTTC.

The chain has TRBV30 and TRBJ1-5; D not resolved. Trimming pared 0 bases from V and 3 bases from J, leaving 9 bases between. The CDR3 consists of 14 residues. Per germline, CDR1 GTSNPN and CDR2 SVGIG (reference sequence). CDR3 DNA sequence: TGTGCCTGGAGTGTGGCGCAGCACAATCAGCCCCAGCATTTT. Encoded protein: CAWSVAQHNQPQHF. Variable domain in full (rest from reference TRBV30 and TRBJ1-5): SQTIHQWPATLVQPVGSPLSLECTVEGTSNPNLYWYRQAAGRGLQLLFYSVGIGQISSEVPQNLSASRPQDRQFILSSKKLLLSDSGFYLCAWSVAQHNQPQHFGDGTRLSIL.

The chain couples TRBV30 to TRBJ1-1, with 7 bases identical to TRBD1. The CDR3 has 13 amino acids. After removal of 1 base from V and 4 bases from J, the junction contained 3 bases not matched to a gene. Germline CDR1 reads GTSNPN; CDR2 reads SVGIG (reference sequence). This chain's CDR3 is CAWSAQGSTEAFF. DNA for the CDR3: TGTGCCTGGAGTGCACAGGGGAGCACTGAAGCTTTCTTT. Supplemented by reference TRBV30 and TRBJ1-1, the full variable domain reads SQTIHQWPATLVQPVGSPLSLECTVEGTSNPNLYWYRQAAGRGLQLLFYSVGIGQISSEVPQNLSASRPQDRQFILSSKKLLLSDSGFYLCAWSAQGSTEAFFGQGTRLTVV.

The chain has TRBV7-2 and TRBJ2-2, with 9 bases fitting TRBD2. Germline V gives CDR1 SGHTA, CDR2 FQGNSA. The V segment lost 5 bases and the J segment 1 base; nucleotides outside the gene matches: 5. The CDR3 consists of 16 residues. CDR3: CASSEQAGGNTGELFF. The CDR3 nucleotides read TGTGCCAGCAGCGAACAAGCGGGGGGGAACACCGGGGAGCTGTTTTTT.

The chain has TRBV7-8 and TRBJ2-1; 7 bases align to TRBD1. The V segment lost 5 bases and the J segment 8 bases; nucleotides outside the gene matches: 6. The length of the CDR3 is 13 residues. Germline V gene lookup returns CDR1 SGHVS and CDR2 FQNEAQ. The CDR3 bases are TGTGCCAGCAGCCCGGGACAGACCTATGAGCAGTTCTTC. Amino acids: CASSPGQTYEQFF. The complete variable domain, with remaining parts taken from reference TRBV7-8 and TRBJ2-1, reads GAGVSQSPRYKVAKRGQDVALRCDPISGHVSLFWYQQALGQGPEFLTYFQNEAQLDKSGLPSDRFFAERPEGSVSTLKIQRTQQEDSAVYLCASSPGQTYEQFFGPGTRLTVL.

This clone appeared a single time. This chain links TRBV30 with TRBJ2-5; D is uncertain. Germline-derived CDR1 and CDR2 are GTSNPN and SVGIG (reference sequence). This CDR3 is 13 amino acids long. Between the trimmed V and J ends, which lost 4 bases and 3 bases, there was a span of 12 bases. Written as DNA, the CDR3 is TGTGCCTGGAAGGTTAGGTGGGAAGAGACCCAGTACTTC. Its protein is CAWKVRWEETQYF.

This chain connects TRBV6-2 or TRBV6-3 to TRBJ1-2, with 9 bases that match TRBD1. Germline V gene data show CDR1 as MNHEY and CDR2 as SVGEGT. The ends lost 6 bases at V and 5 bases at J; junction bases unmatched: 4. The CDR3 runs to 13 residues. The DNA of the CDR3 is TGTGCCAGCAGCCAGGACAGGGGTTATGGCTACACCTTC. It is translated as CASSQDRGYGYTF.

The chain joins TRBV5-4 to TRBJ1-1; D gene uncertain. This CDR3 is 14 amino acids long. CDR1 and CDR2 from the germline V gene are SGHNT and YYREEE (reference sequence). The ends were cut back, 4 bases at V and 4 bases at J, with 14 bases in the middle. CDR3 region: CASSISAESTEAFF. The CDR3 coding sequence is TGTGCCAGCAGCATATCCGCCGAGTCCACTGAAGCTTTCTTT.

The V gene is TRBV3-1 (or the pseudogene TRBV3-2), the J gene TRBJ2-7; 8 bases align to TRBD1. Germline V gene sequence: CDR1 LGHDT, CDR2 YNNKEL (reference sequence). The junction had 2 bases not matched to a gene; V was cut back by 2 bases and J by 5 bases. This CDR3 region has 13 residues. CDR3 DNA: TGTGCCAGCAGCCAACAGGGGGCGGACGAGCAGTACTTC. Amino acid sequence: CASSQQGADEQYF.

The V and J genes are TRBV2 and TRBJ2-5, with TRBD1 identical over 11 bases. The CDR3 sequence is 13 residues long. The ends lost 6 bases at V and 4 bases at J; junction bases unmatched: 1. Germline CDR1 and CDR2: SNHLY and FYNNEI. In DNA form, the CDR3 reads TGTGCCAGCAGCGGGACAGGGGGAGAGACCCAGTACTTC. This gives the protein CASSGTGGETQYF.

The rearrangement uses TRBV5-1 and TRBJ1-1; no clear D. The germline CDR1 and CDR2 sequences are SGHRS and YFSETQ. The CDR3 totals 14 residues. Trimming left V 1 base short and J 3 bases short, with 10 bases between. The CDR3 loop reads CASSLTVGDTEAFF. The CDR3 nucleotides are TGCGCCAGCAGCTTGACAGTTGGGGACACTGAAGCTTTCTTT.

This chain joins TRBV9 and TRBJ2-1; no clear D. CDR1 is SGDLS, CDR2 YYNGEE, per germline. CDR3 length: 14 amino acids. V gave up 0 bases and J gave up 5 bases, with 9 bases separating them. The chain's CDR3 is CASSVGSKDNEQFF. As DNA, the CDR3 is TGTGCCAGCAGCGTAGGTAGTAAGGACAATGAGCAGTTCTTC.

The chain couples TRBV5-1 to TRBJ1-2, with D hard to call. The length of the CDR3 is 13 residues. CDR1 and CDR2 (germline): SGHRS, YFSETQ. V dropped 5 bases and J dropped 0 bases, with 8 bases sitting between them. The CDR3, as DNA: TGCGCCAGCAGTAGTCAGGCTAACTATGGCTACACCTTC. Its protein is CASSSQANYGYTF. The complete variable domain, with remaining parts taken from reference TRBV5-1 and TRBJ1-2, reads KAGVTQTPRYLIKTRGQQVTLSCSPISGHRSVSWYQQTPGQGLQFLFEYFSETQRNKGNFPGRFSGRQFSNSRSEMNVSTLELGDSALYLCASSSQANYGYTFGSGTRLTVV.

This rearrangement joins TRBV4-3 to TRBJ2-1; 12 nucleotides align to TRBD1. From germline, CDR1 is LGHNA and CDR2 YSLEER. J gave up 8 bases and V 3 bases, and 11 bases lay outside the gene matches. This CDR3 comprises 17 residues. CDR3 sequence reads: CASSHAYGTGGTYEQFF. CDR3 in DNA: TGCGCCAGCAGCCATGCTTACGGGACAGGGGGCACATATGAGCAGTTCTTC.